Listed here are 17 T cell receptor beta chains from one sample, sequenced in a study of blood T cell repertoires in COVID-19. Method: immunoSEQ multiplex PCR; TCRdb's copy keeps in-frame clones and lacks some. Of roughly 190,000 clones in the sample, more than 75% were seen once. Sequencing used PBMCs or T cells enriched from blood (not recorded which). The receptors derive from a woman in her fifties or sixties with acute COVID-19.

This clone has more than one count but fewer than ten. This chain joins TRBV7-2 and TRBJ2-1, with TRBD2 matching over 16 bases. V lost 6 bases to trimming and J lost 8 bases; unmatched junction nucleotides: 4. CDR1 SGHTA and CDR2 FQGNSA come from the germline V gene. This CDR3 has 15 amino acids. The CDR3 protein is CASRGLAGGPDEQFF. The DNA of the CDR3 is TGTGCCAGCAGGGGACTAGCGGGGGGGCCGGATGAGCAGTTCTTC.

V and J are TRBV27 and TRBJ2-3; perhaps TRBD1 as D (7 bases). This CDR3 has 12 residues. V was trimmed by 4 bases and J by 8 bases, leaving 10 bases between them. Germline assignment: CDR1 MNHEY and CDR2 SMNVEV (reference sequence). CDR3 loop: CASSSQGGTQYF. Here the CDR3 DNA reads TGTGCCAGCAGTTCTCAGGGGGGTACGCAGTATTTT.

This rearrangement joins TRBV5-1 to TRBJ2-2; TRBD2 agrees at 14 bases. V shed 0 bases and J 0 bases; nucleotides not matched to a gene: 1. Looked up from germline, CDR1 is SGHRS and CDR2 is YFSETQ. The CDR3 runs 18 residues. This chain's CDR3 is CASSLGLAGGTNTGELFF. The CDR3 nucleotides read TGCGCCAGCAGCTTGGGACTAGCGGGGGGGACGAACACCGGGGAGCTGTTTTTT.

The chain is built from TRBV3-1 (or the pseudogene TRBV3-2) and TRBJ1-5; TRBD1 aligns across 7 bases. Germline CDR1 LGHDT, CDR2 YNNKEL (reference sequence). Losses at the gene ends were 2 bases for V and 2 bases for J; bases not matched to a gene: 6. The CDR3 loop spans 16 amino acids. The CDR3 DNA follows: TGTGCCAGCAGCCAATCGACAGGGTCTCGCAATCAGCCCCAGCATTTT. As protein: CASSQSTGSRNQPQHF.

CDR3 in amino acids: CASSFNGNAGNTIYF. In DNA form, the CDR3 reads TGCGCCAGCAGCTTCAACGGTAACGCTGGAAACACCATATATTTT. The chain is built from TRBV5-1 and TRBJ1-3; the D is unclear. V was cut by 2 bases and J by 2 bases, with 11 bases left in between. The CDR3 consists of 15 residues. The germline V gene has CDR1 SGHRS and CDR2 YFSETQ.

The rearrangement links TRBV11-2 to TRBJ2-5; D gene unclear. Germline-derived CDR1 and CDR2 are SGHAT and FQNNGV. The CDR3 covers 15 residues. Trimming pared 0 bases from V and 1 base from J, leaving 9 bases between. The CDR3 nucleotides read TGTGCCAGCAGCTTAGAATCTAACTCCCAAGAGACCCAGTACTTC. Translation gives CASSLESNSQETQYF.

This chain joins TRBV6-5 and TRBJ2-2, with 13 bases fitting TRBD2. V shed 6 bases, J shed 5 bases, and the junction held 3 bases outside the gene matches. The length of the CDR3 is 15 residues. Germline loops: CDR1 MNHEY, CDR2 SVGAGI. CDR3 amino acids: CASSRLAGGTGELFF. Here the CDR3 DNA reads TGTGCCAGCAGCCGACTAGCGGGGGGTACCGGGGAGCTGTTTTTT.

The CDR3 sequence is CASSDRDRGLLSEAFF. In DNA, the CDR3 is TGTGCCAGTAGTGACCGGGACAGGGGTCTCCTCTCTGAAGCTTTCTTT. The V gene is TRBV19, the J gene TRBJ1-1; 10 nucleotides agree with TRBD1. This CDR3 contains 16 residues. V lost 5 bases to trimming and J lost 6 bases; unmatched junction nucleotides: 12. Looked up from germline, CDR1 is LNHDA and CDR2 is SQIVND (reference sequence).

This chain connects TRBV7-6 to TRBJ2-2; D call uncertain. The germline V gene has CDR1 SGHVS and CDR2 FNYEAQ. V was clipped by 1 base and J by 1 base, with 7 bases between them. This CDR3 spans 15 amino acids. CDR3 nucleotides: TGTGCCAGCAGCTTAGTCTCGGGGAACACCGGGGAGCTGTTTTTT. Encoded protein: CASSLVSGNTGELFF.

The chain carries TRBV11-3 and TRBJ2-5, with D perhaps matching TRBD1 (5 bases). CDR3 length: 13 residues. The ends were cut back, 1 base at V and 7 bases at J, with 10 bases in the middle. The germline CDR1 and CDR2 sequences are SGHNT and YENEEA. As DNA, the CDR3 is TGTGCCAGCAGCTTAGTGCAGGGCCGGACCCAGTACTTC. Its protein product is CASSLVQGRTQYF.

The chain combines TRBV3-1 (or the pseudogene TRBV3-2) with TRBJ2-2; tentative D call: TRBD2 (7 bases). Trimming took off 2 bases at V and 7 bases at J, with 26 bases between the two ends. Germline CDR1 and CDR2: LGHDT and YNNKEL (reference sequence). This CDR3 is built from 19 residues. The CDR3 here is CASSQLRRGGLFRVGELFF. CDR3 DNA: TGTGCCAGCAGCCAACTACGGAGGGGGGGTTTATTCCGCGTCGGGGAGCTGTTTTTT.

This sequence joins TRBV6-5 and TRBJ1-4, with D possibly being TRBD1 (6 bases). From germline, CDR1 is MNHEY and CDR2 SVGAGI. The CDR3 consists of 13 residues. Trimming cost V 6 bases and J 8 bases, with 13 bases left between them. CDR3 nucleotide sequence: TGTGCCAGCAGCAGACAGGAGAGGGAAAAACTGTTTTTT. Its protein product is CASSRQEREKLFF.

CDR3 nucleotide sequence: TGTGCCAGCAGCTTCATTTGGCAGGGAGGCGGGGAGCTGTTTTTT. Translation gives CASSFIWQGGGELFF. The chain joins TRBV7-8 to TRBJ2-2, with a possible D match to TRBD2 (6 bases). The germline V and J ends were trimmed by 3 bases and 7 bases, with 15 bases remaining between them. Germline V gene lookup returns CDR1 SGHVS and CDR2 FQNEAQ. The CDR3 loop spans 15 amino acids.

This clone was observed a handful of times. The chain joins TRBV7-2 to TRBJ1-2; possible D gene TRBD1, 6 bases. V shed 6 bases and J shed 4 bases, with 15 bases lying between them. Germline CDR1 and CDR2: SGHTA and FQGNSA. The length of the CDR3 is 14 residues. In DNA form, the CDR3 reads TGTGCCAGCAGTCCGGGAAGACAGGCCTATGGCTACACCTTC. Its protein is CASSPGRQAYGYTF.

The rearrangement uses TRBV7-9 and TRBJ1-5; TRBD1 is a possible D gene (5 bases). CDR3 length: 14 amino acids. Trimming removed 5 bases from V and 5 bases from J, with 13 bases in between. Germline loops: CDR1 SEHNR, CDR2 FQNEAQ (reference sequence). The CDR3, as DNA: TGTGCCAGCAGCCGGGGGTTCAGTTATCAGCCCCAGCATTTT. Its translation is CASSRGFSYQPQHF.

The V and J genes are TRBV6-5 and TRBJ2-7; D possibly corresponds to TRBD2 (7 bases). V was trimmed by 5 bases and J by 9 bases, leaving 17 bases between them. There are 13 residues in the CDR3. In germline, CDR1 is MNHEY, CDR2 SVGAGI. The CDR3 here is CASSPLGEGGQYV. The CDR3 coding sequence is TGTGCCAGCAGTCCTCTGGGGGAGGGGGGGCAGTACGTC.

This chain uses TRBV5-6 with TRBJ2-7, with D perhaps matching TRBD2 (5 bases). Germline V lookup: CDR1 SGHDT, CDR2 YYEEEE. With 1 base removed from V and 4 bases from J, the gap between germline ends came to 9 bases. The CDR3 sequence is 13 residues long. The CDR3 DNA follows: TGTGCCAGCAGCTTGTCAGGCGGGTACGAGCAGTACGTC. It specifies CASSLSGGYEQYV.